This T cell receptor (beta chain) was observed in a study of CD8+ T cells in alopecia areata. General study points: Patients displayed less clarity in TCR sharing than mice, a finding possibly related to HLA. Normal scalp showed lower clonality than lesional scalp, especially alopecia totalis/universalis. In scalp samples, resident alphabeta T cells of normal skin are also sequenced.

This clone was counted a few times. Its specificity is unknown. It was from PBMCs that CD4+ and CD8+ T cells were sorted. Reverse transcription of extracted RNA yielded cDNA, which provided the sequencing template. Generated by immunoSEQ multiplex PCR, the TCRdb table keeps only in-frame clones and is missing some. Found here are more than 100,000 clones, roughly 50% of them singletons; the top ten hold 8% to 10%. Trimming removed 4 bases from V and 3 bases from J, with 11 bases in between. Germline CDR1 reads SNHLY; CDR2 reads FYNNEI. The CDR3 sequence is 14 residues long. The sequenced sample was CD4+ T cells sorted from blood. The chain combines TRBV2 with TRBJ2-3, with D perhaps TRBD1 (6 bases). This sequence was found in a human donor in good health. This CDR3 reads CASSGYRETDTQYF. The DNA of the CDR3 is TGTGCCAGCAGTGGGTACAGGGAAACAGATACGCAGTATTTT.